These 8 T cell receptor beta chains share one sample of origin, sequenced in a study of T cells after yellow fever vaccination. Via MiXCR, TCRdb re-called the 5' RACE reads, giving one row per CDR3 protein. The sample has some 300,000 distinct CDR3 sequences; about 10% are singletons. The sequenced sample was CD4+ T cells sorted from PBMCs, obtained 5 days after the yellow fever booster vaccination. Every receptor here comes from a young man who received the YFV17D yellow fever vaccine.

This clonotype has a handful of counts. The rearrangement links TRBV7-2 to TRBJ2-3, with TRBD2 identical over 7 bases. CDR1 and CDR2 from the germline V gene are SGHTA and FQGNSA. The ends lost 6 bases at V and 8 bases at J; junction bases unmatched: 5. The CDR3 is 12 residues long. The CDR3 sequence: CASRPTGGTQYF. CDR3 nucleotides: TGTGCCAGCAGGCCGACGGGGGGTACGCAGTATTTT.

This clonotype was counted at least ten times. This chain links TRBV12-3 or TRBV12-4 with TRBJ1-1, with TRBD1 matching 7 bases. The CDR3 runs 13 residues. V lost 3 bases to trimming and J lost 5 bases; unmatched junction nucleotides: 3. The CDR3, as DNA: TGTGCCAGCAGTTTTACAGGGGCGACTGAAGCTTTCTTT. The encoded protein is CASSFTGATEAFF.

This rearrangement joins TRBV6-2 or TRBV6-3 to TRBJ2-5; D is unresolved. The CDR3 totals 12 residues. The V and J ends lost 3 bases and 6 bases respectively, with 8 bases between them. The germline V gene has CDR1 MNHEY and CDR2 SVGEGT. The CDR3 nucleotides are TGTGCCAGCAGTTATAAGCAGCAGACCCAGTACTTC. It codes for CASSYKQQTQYF.

J is TRBJ1-2 and V is TRBV7-2; TRBD1 might be the D (6 bases). CDR3 length equals 14 residues. V gave up 5 bases and J gave up 5 bases, with 15 bases separating them. CDR1 is SGHTA, CDR2 FQGNSA, per germline. The CDR3 DNA reads TGTGCCAGCAGCACTTCCCGGGACACGTATGGCTACACCTTC. Translating gives CASSTSRDTYGYTF.

The CDR3 DNA sequence: TGTGCCAGCAGCCGACACGGGACAGGGCCCTCTGGGGCCAACGTCCTGACTTTC. Translation: CASSRHGTGPSGANVLTF. The chain combines TRBV3-1 with TRBJ2-6; 9 bases map to TRBD1. CDR1 and CDR2 from the germline V gene are LGHDT and YNNKEL (reference sequence). V lost 4 bases to trimming and J lost 0 bases; unmatched junction nucleotides: 7. This CDR3 is built from 18 residues.

The table lists this clonotype with many counts. The chain links TRBV7-3 to TRBJ1-1, with D perhaps TRBD1 (6 bases). Germline values: CDR1 SGHTA, CDR2 FQGTGA. CDR3 length: 13 residues. The V end lost 8 bases, the J end lost 1 base, and 11 bases lay between the germline ends. CDR3 sequence reads: CASGDTANTEAFF. Written as DNA, the CDR3 is TGTGCCAGCGGGGACACAGCGAACACTGAAGCTTTCTTT.

This rearrangement joins TRBV4-3 to TRBJ2-1; maybe TRBD2 (6 bases). Germline V lookup: CDR1 LGHNA, CDR2 YSLEER. The CDR3 consists of 13 residues. With 10 bases removed from V and 4 bases from J, the gap between germline ends came to 14 bases. The CDR3 sequence is CATGGLRYNEQFF. CDR3 coding DNA: TGCGCCACCGGGGGACTCCGATACAATGAGCAGTTCTTC.

This clonotype was observed a few times. This rearrangement joins TRBV16 to TRBJ1-2, with a possible D match to TRBD1 (5 bases). Per germline, CDR1 KGHSY and CDR2 FQNENV. This CDR3 has 13 residues. Trimming took 4 bases from V and 6 from J, leaving 12 bases between them. The CDR3 region has the DNA TGTGCCAGCAGCCCCCTGGGGCAAAATGGCTACACCTTC. This sequence encodes CASSPLGQNGYTF.